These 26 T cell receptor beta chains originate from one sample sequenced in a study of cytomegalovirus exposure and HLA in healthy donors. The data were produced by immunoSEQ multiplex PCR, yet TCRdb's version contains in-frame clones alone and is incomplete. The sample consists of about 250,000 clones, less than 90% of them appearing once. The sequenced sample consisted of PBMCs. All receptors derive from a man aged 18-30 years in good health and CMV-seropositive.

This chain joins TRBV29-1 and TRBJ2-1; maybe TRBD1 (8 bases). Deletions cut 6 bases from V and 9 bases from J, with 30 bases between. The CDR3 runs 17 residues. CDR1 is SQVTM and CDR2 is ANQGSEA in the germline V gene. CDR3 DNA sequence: TGCAGCGTCGCCCCGGACAGGGTTGCGGCGGGAGAGGGTGAGCAGTTCTTC. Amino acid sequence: CSVAPDRVAAGEGEQFF.

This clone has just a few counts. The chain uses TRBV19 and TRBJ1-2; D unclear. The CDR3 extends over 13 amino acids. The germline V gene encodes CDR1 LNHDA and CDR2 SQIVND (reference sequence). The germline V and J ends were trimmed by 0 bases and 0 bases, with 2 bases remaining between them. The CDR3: CASSIDTNYGYTF. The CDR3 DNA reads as TGTGCCAGTAGTATAGACACTAACTATGGCTACACCTTC.

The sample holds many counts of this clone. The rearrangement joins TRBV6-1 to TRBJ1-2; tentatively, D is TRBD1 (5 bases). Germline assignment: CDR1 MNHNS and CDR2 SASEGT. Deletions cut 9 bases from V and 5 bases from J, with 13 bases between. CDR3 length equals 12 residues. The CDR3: CASPGRYYGYTF. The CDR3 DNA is TGTGCCAGTCCGGGACGGTATTATGGCTACACCTTC.

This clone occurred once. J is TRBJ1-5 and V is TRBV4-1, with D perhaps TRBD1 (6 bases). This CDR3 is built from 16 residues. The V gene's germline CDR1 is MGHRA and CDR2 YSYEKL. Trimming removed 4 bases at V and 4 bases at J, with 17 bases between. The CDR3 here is CASSPGGPGENQPQHF. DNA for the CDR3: TGCGCCAGCAGCCCAGGAGGGCCAGGGGAGAATCAGCCCCAGCATTTT.

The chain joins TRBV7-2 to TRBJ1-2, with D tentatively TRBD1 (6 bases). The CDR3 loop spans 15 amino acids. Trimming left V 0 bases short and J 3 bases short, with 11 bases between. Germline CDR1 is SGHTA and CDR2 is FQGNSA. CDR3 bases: TGTGCCAGCAGCTTAGCGTTGGGGGCGGACTATGGCTACACCTTC. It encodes CASSLALGADYGYTF.

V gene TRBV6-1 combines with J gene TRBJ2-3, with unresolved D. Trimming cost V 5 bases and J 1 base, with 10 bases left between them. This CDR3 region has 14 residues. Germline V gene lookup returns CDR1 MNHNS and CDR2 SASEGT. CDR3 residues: CASSTEFGTDTQYF. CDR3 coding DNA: TGTGCCAGCAGTACAGAATTTGGCACAGATACGCAGTATTTT.

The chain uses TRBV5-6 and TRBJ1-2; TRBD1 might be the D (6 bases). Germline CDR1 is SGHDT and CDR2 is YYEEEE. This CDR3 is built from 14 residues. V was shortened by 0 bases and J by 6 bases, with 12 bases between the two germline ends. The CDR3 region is CASSLAVGGHGYTF. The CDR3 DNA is TGTGCCAGCAGCTTGGCCGTGGGGGGCCATGGCTACACCTTC.

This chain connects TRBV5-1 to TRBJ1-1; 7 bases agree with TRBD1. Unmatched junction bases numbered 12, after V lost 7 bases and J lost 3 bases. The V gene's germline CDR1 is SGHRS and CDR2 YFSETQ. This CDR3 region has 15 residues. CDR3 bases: TGCGCCAGCGGACAAGACCAGGGGGGGTACACTGAAGCTTTCTTT. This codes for CASGQDQGGYTEAFF.

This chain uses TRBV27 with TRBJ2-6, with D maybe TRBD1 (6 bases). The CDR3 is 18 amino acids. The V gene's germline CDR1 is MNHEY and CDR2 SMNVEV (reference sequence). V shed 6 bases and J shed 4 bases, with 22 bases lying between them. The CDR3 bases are TGTGCCAGCAGCCGTCCAAGGGGGACCAAAGCAGGGGCCAACGTCCTGACTTTC. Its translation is CASSRPRGTKAGANVLTF. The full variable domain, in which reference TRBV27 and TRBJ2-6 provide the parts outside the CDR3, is EAQVTQNPRYLITVTGKKLTVTCSQNMNHEYMSWYRQDPGLGLRQIYYSMNVEVTDKGDVPEGYKVSRKEKRNFPLILESPSPNQTSLYFCASSRPRGTKAGANVLTFGAGSRLTVL.

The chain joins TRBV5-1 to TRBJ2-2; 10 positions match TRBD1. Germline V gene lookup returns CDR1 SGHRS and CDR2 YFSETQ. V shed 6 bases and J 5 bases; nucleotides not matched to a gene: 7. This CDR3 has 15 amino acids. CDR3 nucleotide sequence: TGCGCCAGCACTCCTTTGGACAGGGGGACCGGGGAGCTGTTTTTT. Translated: CASTPLDRGTGELFF.

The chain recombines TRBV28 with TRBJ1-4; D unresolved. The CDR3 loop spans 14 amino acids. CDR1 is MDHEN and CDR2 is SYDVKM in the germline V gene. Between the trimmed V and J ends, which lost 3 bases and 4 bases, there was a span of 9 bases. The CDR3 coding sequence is TGTGCCAGCAGTTTGAGCCCAAATAATGAAAAACTGTTTTTT. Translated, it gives CASSLSPNNEKLFF.

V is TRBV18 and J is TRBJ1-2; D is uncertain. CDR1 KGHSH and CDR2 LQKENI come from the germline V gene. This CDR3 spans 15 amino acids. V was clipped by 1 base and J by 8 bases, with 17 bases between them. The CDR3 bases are TGTGCCAGCTCACCACAGTCTGACAACCTCGGGGGCTACACCTTC. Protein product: CASSPQSDNLGGYTF.

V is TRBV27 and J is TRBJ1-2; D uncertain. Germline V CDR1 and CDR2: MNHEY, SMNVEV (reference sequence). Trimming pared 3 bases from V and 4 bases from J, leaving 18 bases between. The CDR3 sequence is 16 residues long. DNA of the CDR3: TGTGCCAGCAGTTTTTCCGTCAGCACGGGTTCCTATGGCTACACCTTC. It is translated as CASSFSVSTGSYGYTF.

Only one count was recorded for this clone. CDR3 sequence reads: CASSLAARAGVYEQYF. CDR3 DNA: TGTGCCAGCAGCTTAGCGGCCCGAGCGGGAGTCTACGAGCAGTACTTC. This chain connects TRBV7-8 to TRBJ2-7; TRBD2 agrees at 8 bases. The CDR3 is 16 residues long. After removal of 0 bases from V and 3 bases from J, the junction contained 7 bases not matched to a gene. Looked up from germline, CDR1 is SGHVS and CDR2 is FQNEAQ. Full variable domain (remainder filled in from reference TRBV7-8 and TRBJ2-7): GAGVSQSPRYKVAKRGQDVALRCDPISGHVSLFWYQQALGQGPEFLTYFQNEAQLDKSGLPSDRFFAERPEGSVSTLKIQRTQQEDSAVYLCASSLAARAGVYEQYFGPGTRLTVT.

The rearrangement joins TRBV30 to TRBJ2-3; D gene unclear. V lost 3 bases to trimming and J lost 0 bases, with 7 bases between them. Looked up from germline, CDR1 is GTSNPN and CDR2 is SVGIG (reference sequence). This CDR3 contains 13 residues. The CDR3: CAWRSQSTDTQYF. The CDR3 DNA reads TGTGCCTGGAGGTCGCAGAGCACAGATACGCAGTATTTT. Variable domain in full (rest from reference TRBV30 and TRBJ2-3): SQTIHQWPATLVQPVGSPLSLECTVEGTSNPNLYWYRQAAGRGLQLLFYSVGIGQISSEVPQNLSASRPQDRQFILSSKKLLLSDSGFYLCAWRSQSTDTQYFGPGTRLTVL.

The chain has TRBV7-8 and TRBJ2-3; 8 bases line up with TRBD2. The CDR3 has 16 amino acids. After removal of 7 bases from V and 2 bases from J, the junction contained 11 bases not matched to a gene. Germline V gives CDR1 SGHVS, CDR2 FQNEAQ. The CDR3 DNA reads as TGTGCCAGCACCAGACTTCAGCGGGGGTTCACAGATACGCAGTATTTT. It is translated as CASTRLQRGFTDTQYF.

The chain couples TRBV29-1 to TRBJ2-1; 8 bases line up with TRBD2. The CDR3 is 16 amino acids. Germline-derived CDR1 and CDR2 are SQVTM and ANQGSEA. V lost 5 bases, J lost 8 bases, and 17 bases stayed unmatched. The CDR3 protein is CSVPSGSLGTLDEQFF. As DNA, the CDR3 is TGCAGCGTTCCGAGCGGGAGTCTCGGGACTCTCGATGAGCAGTTCTTC.

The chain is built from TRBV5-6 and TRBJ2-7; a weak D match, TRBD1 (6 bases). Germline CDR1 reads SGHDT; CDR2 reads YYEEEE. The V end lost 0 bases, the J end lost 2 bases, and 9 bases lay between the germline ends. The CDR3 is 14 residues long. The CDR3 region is CASSLAGQPYEQYF. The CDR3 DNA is TGTGCCAGCAGCTTGGCCGGACAGCCCTACGAGCAGTACTTC.

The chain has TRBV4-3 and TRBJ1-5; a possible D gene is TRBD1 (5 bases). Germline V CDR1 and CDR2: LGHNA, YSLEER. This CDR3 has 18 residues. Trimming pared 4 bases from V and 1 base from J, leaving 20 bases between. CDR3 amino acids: CASSLADLGGLSNQPQHF. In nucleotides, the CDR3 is TGCGCCAGCAGCCTGGCTGACTTGGGGGGGTTGAGCAATCAGCCCCAGCATTTT.

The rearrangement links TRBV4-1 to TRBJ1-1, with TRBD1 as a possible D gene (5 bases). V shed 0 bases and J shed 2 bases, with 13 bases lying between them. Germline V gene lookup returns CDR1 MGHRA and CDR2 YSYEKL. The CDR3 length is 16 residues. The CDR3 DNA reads TGCGCCAGCAGCCAAGAATGGGCAGGGAGTAACACTGAAGCTTTCTTT. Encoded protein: CASSQEWAGSNTEAFF.

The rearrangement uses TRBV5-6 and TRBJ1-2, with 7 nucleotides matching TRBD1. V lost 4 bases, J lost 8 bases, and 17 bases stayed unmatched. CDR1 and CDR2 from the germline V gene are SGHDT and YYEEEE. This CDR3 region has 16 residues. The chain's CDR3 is CASSRILTTGSYGYTF. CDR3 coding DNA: TGTGCCAGCAGCAGAATACTTACGACAGGGTCCTACGGCTACACCTTC.

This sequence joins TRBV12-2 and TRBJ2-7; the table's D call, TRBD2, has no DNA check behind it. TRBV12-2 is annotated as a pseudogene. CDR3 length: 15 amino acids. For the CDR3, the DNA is TGTGCAAGTCGCTTGACCGACTTCAGCTCCTACGAGCAGTACTTC. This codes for CASRLTDFSSYEQYF.

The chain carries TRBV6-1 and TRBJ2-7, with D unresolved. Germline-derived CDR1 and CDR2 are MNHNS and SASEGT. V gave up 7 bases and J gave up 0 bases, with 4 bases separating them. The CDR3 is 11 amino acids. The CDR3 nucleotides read TGTGCCAGCACTACCTCCTACGAGCAGTACTTC. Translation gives CASTTSYEQYF.

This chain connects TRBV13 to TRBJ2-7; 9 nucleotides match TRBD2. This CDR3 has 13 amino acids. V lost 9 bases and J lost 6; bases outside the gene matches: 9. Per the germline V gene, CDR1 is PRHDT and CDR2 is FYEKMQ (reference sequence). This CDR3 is CASTSGRSAEQYF. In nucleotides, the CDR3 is TGTGCCAGTACGAGCGGGAGGTCTGCCGAGCAGTACTTC.

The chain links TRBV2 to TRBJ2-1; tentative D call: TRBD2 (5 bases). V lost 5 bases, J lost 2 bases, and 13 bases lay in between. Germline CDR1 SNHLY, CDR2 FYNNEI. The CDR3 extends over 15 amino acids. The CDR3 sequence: CASSQDSLTYNEQFF. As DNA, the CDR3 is TGTGCCAGCAGTCAGGACTCACTCACCTACAATGAGCAGTTCTTC.

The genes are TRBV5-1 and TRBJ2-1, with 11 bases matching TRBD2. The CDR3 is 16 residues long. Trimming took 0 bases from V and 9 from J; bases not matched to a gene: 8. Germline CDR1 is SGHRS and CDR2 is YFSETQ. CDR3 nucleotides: TGCGCCAGCAGCTTGGAGGGTAGCGGGAGGGCCACTGAGCAGTTCTTC. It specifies CASSLEGSGRATEQFF.